A selection of T cell receptor beta chains follows, all from one sample in a study of patients and donors after allogeneic stem cell transplantation. MiXCR, applied by TCRdb to the RT-PCR reads, yields one record per CDR3 protein. The table has approximately 99,000 distinct CDR3 sequences, 35% seen once. The sample comprised blood, either unsorted or a sorted T cell fraction (not recorded which). These receptors were collected from a human donor who was either an allogeneic HSCT recipient or a stem cell or donor lymphocyte infusion donor (not recorded which). It is not recorded whose cells these are; they may come from a transplant donor. CDR3s include the opening cysteine and the closing phenylalanine or tryptophan. Each record gives: CDR3 length, D gene, V gene, J gene, clone size, CDR3 DNA, CDR3 protein. The D gene is left open where the match is weak. The size of a clone is reported for some rows only, either as once, few or many, or as a class for expanded clones.

cdr3_length: 13
d_call: -
v_call: TRBV29-1
j_call: TRBJ2-1
clone_size: few
cdr3_nt: TGCAGCGTTGCCCCCGGACGGAGGAATGAGCAGTTCTTC
cdr3_aa: CSVAPGRRNEQFF

cdr3_length: 15
d_call: TRBD2
v_call: TRBV12-3/TRBV12-4
j_call: TRBJ2-7
clone_size: -
cdr3_nt: TGTGCCAGCGCCCCCCCAGCGGGAGTATACTACGAGCAGTACTTC
cdr3_aa: CASAPPAGVYYEQYF

cdr3_length: 15
d_call: TRBD1
v_call: TRBV6-1
j_call: TRBJ2-2
clone_size: -
cdr3_nt: TGTGCCAGCAGGAGGACAGGGACCAACACCGGGGAGCTGTTTTTT
cdr3_aa: CASRRTGTNTGELFF

cdr3_length: 16
d_call: -
v_call: TRBV11-3
j_call: TRBJ1-6
clone_size: -
cdr3_nt: TGTGCCAGCAGCTTACTAGGCGGGGCCCCAAATTCACCCCTCCACTTT
cdr3_aa: CASSLLGGAPNSPLHF

cdr3_length: 14
d_call: TRBD2
v_call: TRBV7-8
j_call: TRBJ2-2
clone_size: -
cdr3_nt: TGTGCCAGCAGCTTCCCGACTAGCTCCGGGGAGCTGTTTTTT
cdr3_aa: CASSFPTSSGELFF

cdr3_length: 14
d_call: -
v_call: TRBV24-1
j_call: TRBJ2-7
clone_size: -
cdr3_nt: TGTGCCACCCTACACAAACCCGGGACCTACGAGCAGTACTTC
cdr3_aa: CATLHKPGTYEQYF

cdr3_length: 15
d_call: -
v_call: TRBV4-3
j_call: TRBJ1-4
clone_size: few
cdr3_nt: TGCGCCAGCAGCCAAAACCAGGGACGTCATGAAAAACTGTTTTTT
cdr3_aa: CASSQNQGRHEKLFF

cdr3_length: 15
d_call: TRBD1
v_call: TRBV4-2
j_call: TRBJ1-1
clone_size: once
cdr3_nt: TGTGCCAGCAGCCAGCAGACAGGGGGGTACACTGAAGCTTTCTTT
cdr3_aa: CASSQQTGGYTEAFF

cdr3_length: 16
d_call: -
v_call: TRBV5-1
j_call: TRBJ2-1
clone_size: -
cdr3_nt: TGCGCCAGCAGCTTGCGGCCGGGACTCCTGGGGAATGAGCAGTTCTTC
cdr3_aa: CASSLRPGLLGNEQFF

cdr3_length: 14
d_call: -
v_call: TRBV2
j_call: TRBJ1-1
clone_size: few
cdr3_nt: TGTGCCAGCATTAGGGAGCAACCGAACACTGAAGCTTTCTTT
cdr3_aa: CASIREQPNTEAFF

cdr3_length: 14
d_call: TRBD1
v_call: TRBV19
j_call: TRBJ1-2
clone_size: few
cdr3_nt: TGTGCCAGTACCCGCACCGACAGGGACTATGGCTACACCTTC
cdr3_aa: CASTRTDRDYGYTF

cdr3_length: 13
d_call: -
v_call: TRBV20-1
j_call: TRBJ1-2
clone_size: few
cdr3_nt: TGCAGTGCTAACAGGGATCATAACTATGGCTACACCTTC
cdr3_aa: CSANRDHNYGYTF

cdr3_length: 15
d_call: TRBD1
v_call: TRBV7-3
j_call: TRBJ2-3
clone_size: -
cdr3_nt: TGTGCCAGCGCCCGGACAGGGGGTCCCACAGATACGCAGTATTTT
cdr3_aa: CASARTGGPTDTQYF

cdr3_length: 16
d_call: TRBD1
v_call: TRBV7-6
j_call: TRBJ2-1
clone_size: -
cdr3_nt: TGTGCCAGCAGCTTAAGACAGGGGGAGTCGAACAATGAGCAGTTCTTC
cdr3_aa: CASSLRQGESNNEQFF

cdr3_length: 16
d_call: TRBD2
v_call: TRBV15
j_call: TRBJ2-2
clone_size: -
cdr3_nt: TGTGCCACCAGCAGACTAGCGGGGTGGAACACCGGGGAGCTGTTTTTT
cdr3_aa: CATSRLAGWNTGELFF

cdr3_length: 15
d_call: TRBD1
v_call: TRBV25-1
j_call: TRBJ1-5
clone_size: few
cdr3_nt: TGTGCCAGCAGTGAATTTCGGGACAGAAATCAGCCCCAGCATTTT
cdr3_aa: CASSEFRDRNQPQHF

cdr3_length: 13
d_call: -
v_call: TRBV12-3/TRBV12-4
j_call: TRBJ2-5
clone_size: -
cdr3_nt: TGTGCCAGCAGTTTAGGGGGGAAGAGAACCCAGTACTTC
cdr3_aa: CASSLGGKRTQYF

cdr3_length: 16
d_call: TRBD2
v_call: TRBV19
j_call: TRBJ2-7
clone_size: few
cdr3_nt: TGTGCCAGTAATCACGTCTGGACTAGCGGGATGGGCGAGCAGTACTTC
cdr3_aa: CASNHVWTSGMGEQYF

cdr3_length: 13
d_call: TRBD1
v_call: TRBV7-2
j_call: TRBJ1-2
clone_size: -
cdr3_nt: TGTGCCAGCAGCACGACAGGGGGCTATGGCTACACCTTC
cdr3_aa: CASSTTGGYGYTF

cdr3_length: 14
d_call: TRBD1
v_call: TRBV11-1
j_call: TRBJ2-7
clone_size: -
cdr3_nt: TGTGCCAGCAGCTCCGGGACAGGGGAATACGAGCAGTACTTC
cdr3_aa: CASSSGTGEYEQYF

cdr3_length: 17
d_call: -
v_call: TRBV18
j_call: TRBJ1-6
clone_size: -
cdr3_nt: TGTGCCAGCTCACAAATCGGACAGAGCTCCTATAATTCACCCCTCCACTTT
cdr3_aa: CASSQIGQSSYNSPLHF

cdr3_length: 15
d_call: -
v_call: TRBV6-6
j_call: TRBJ2-3
clone_size: few
cdr3_nt: TGTGCCAGCAGTTACTCATGGGTTGATGGAGATACGCAGTATTTT
cdr3_aa: CASSYSWVDGDTQYF

cdr3_length: 13
d_call: -
v_call: TRBV28
j_call: TRBJ1-2
clone_size: -
cdr3_nt: TGTGCCAGCAGCGAGACAGCCCTATATGGCTACACCTTC
cdr3_aa: CASSETALYGYTF

cdr3_length: 15
d_call: TRBD1
v_call: TRBV12-3/TRBV12-4
j_call: TRBJ1-2
clone_size: few
cdr3_nt: TGTGCCAGCAGTAGGGCACAGGGGGCGGACTATGGCTACACCTTC
cdr3_aa: CASSRAQGADYGYTF

cdr3_length: 16
d_call: TRBD1
v_call: TRBV24-1
j_call: TRBJ2-3
clone_size: once
cdr3_nt: TGTGCCACCAGTGATCCCGGACAGGCCCCCACAGATACGCAGTATTTT
cdr3_aa: CATSDPGQAPTDTQYF

cdr3_length: 16
d_call: -
v_call: TRBV18
j_call: TRBJ2-6
clone_size: -
cdr3_nt: TGTGCCAGCTCGCCAAATCCAAGCTCTGGGGCCAACGTCCTGACTTTC
cdr3_aa: CASSPNPSSGANVLTF

cdr3_length: 14
d_call: -
v_call: TRBV7-2
j_call: TRBJ1-2
clone_size: few
cdr3_nt: TGTGCCAGCAGCCCTAGGATGGACAGTTATGGCTACACCTTC
cdr3_aa: CASSPRMDSYGYTF

cdr3_length: 16
d_call: -
v_call: TRBV18
j_call: TRBJ2-1
clone_size: -
cdr3_nt: TGTGCCAGCTCACCTGGGACCAAGGGCCTCCGTGGTGAGCAGTTCTTC
cdr3_aa: CASSPGTKGLRGEQFF

cdr3_length: 15
d_call: TRBD1
v_call: TRBV25-1
j_call: TRBJ2-5
clone_size: -
cdr3_nt: TGTGCCAGCAGGGAAGGTGGGGCAGGGGGAGAGACCCAGTACTTC
cdr3_aa: CASREGGAGGETQYF

cdr3_length: 17
d_call: -
v_call: TRBV6-2/TRBV6-3
j_call: TRBJ2-7
clone_size: -
cdr3_nt: TGTGCCAGCAGTTACTCGAAAGTGGGGTTTGGCTCCTACGAGCAGTACTTC
cdr3_aa: CASSYSKVGFGSYEQYF

cdr3_length: 15
d_call: TRBD1
v_call: TRBV12-3/TRBV12-4
j_call: TRBJ2-2
clone_size: -
cdr3_nt: TGTGCCAGCAGTCCTCGACAGGGAGACTCCGGGGAGCTGTTTTTT
cdr3_aa: CASSPRQGDSGELFF

cdr3_length: 15
d_call: TRBD1
v_call: TRBV6-5
j_call: TRBJ1-6
clone_size: few
cdr3_nt: TGTGCCAGCAGTTCTCCGACAGGGATCGGTTCACCCCTCCACTTT
cdr3_aa: CASSSPTGIGSPLHF

cdr3_length: 15
d_call: TRBD1
v_call: TRBV5-6
j_call: TRBJ1-5
clone_size: -
cdr3_nt: TGTGCCAGCAGCTTTTACGACAGGGCAGGTCAGCCCCAGCATTTT
cdr3_aa: CASSFYDRAGQPQHF

cdr3_length: 14
d_call: -
v_call: TRBV12-1
j_call: TRBJ1-1
clone_size: few
cdr3_nt: TGTGCCAGCAGCTTTGGCCGGAGGAACACTGAAGCTTTCTTT
cdr3_aa: CASSFGRRNTEAFF

cdr3_length: 13
d_call: -
v_call: TRBV25-1
j_call: TRBJ2-7
clone_size: -
cdr3_nt: TGTGCCAGCGCGGGACACTTCTCCTACGAGCAGTACTTC
cdr3_aa: CASAGHFSYEQYF

cdr3_length: 15
d_call: -
v_call: TRBV5-6
j_call: TRBJ1-3
clone_size: -
cdr3_nt: TGTGCCAGCAGCGGGGGGCGGATCTCTGGAAACACCATATATTTT
cdr3_aa: CASSGGRISGNTIYF

cdr3_length: 12
d_call: -
v_call: TRBV12-3/TRBV12-4
j_call: TRBJ2-1
clone_size: -
cdr3_nt: TGTGCCAGCAGTTTAATTCCCAATGAGCAGTTCTTC
cdr3_aa: CASSLIPNEQFF

cdr3_length: 15
d_call: -
v_call: TRBV27
j_call: TRBJ2-7
clone_size: -
cdr3_nt: TGTGCCAGCAGTGGGGTCGGGGAATCGACCTACGAGCAGTACTTC
cdr3_aa: CASSGVGESTYEQYF

cdr3_length: 13
d_call: -
v_call: TRBV24-1
j_call: TRBJ2-2
clone_size: -
cdr3_nt: TGTGCCACCAGTGCCACCGAGCGCGGGGAGCTGTTTTTT
cdr3_aa: CATSATERGELFF

cdr3_length: 14
d_call: -
v_call: TRBV18
j_call: TRBJ2-7
clone_size: -
cdr3_nt: TGTGCCAGCTCATACGGACTAACTACCTACGAGCAGTACTTC
cdr3_aa: CASSYGLTTYEQYF

cdr3_length: 16
d_call: -
v_call: TRBV7-9
j_call: TRBJ2-5
clone_size: few
cdr3_nt: TGTGCCAGCAGCCTCGACGCGACTAGAAGGCAAGAGACCCAGTACTTC
cdr3_aa: CASSLDATRRQETQYF

cdr3_length: 15
d_call: -
v_call: TRBV5-1
j_call: TRBJ2-5
clone_size: -
cdr3_nt: TGCGCCAGCAGCTTGTCCCGGGGCGCGAAGGAGACCCAGTACTTC
cdr3_aa: CASSLSRGAKETQYF

cdr3_length: 10
d_call: -
v_call: TRBV28
j_call: TRBJ1-3
clone_size: -
cdr3_nt: TGTGCCAGCAGAGGAAACACCATATATTTT
cdr3_aa: CASRGNTIYF

cdr3_length: 13
d_call: -
v_call: TRBV20-1
j_call: TRBJ1-5
clone_size: few
cdr3_nt: TGCAGTGCTAGAGATGATGGGAATCAGCCCCAGCATTTT
cdr3_aa: CSARDDGNQPQHF

cdr3_length: 18
d_call: -
v_call: TRBV6-2/TRBV6-3
j_call: TRBJ2-5
clone_size: -
cdr3_nt: TGTGCCAGCAGTTACTCGAGGGGCAAGGGGATCGGATCAGAGACCCAGTACTTC
cdr3_aa: CASSYSRGKGIGSETQYF

cdr3_length: 17
d_call: TRBD1
v_call: TRBV5-1
j_call: TRBJ2-1
clone_size: -
cdr3_nt: TGCGCCAGCAGCTTGGAAGTTACTCGGGACAGAATCAATGAGCAGTTCTTC
cdr3_aa: CASSLEVTRDRINEQFF

cdr3_length: 15
d_call: -
v_call: TRBV25-1
j_call: TRBJ2-3
clone_size: few
cdr3_nt: TGTGCCAGCAGTGAGGGCTACACTGAAGCAGATACGCAGTATTTT
cdr3_aa: CASSEGYTEADTQYF

cdr3_length: 13
d_call: -
v_call: TRBV6-1
j_call: TRBJ2-7
clone_size: -
cdr3_nt: TGTGCCAGCGATTTCGGCAACTCCTACGAGCAGTACTTC
cdr3_aa: CASDFGNSYEQYF

cdr3_length: 12
d_call: -
v_call: TRBV20-1
j_call: TRBJ2-3
clone_size: -
cdr3_nt: TGCAGTGCTATAACGATAACAGATACGCAGTATTTT
cdr3_aa: CSAITITDTQYF

cdr3_length: 13
d_call: -
v_call: TRBV12-3/TRBV12-4
j_call: TRBJ1-3
clone_size: -
cdr3_nt: TGTGCCAGCAGTCCTTTAAGGGGAAACACCATATATTTT
cdr3_aa: CASSPLRGNTIYF

cdr3_length: 17
d_call: -
v_call: TRBV4-2
j_call: TRBJ1-1
clone_size: -
cdr3_nt: TGTGCCAGCAGCCACCCTGGGGGGGGAGAGTTCGACACTGAAGCTTTCTTT
cdr3_aa: CASSHPGGGEFDTEAFF